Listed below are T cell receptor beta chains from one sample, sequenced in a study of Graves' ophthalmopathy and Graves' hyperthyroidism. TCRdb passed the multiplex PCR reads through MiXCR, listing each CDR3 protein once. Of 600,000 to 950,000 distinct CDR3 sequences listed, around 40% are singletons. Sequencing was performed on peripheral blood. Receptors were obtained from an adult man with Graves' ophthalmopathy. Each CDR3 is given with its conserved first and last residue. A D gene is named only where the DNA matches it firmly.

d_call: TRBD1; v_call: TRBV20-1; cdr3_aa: CSAIQGSNQPQHF
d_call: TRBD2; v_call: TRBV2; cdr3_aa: CASSDLAGGTDTQYF
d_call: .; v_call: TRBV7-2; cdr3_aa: CASSQSSGAYEQYF
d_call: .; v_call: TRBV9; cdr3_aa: CASSGWNYGYTF
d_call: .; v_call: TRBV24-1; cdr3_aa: CAWSDSDNQPQHF
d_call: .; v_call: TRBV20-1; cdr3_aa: CSAREAATSYEQYF
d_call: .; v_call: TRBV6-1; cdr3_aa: CASREREYEQYF
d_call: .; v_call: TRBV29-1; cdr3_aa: CSVASRKETQYF
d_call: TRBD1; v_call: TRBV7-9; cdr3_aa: CASAPTGGGQPQHF
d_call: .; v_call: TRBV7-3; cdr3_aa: CASSAGVGANVLTF
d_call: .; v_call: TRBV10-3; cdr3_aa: CAISAYRDYGYTF
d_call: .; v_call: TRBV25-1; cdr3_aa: CASSHRHGWELFF
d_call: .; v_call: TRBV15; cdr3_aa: CATSRDFGDTQYF
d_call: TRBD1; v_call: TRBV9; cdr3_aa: CASSVGTGIYEQYF
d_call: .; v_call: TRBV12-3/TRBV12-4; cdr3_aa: CASSFLGRREKLFF
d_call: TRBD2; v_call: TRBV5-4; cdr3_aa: CASSSGGRADNEQFF
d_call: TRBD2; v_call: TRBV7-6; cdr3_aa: CASSLVLAGQWETQYF
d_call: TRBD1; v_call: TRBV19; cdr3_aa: CASSIGQGINTGELFF
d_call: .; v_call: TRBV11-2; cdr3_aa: CASSPGGQEAYEQYF